The rows below give T cell receptor beta chains drawn from one sample of a study of blood T cell repertoires in COVID-19. Sequencing was performed with immunoSEQ multiplex PCR; in TCRdb, only in-frame clones are kept and a portion is missing. Here the sample spans around 210,000 clones, approximately 80% being singletons. Sequenced input: peripheral blood. Receptors originate from a human donor in a cohort sampled during active COVID-19. The CDR3 runs from the conserved cysteine through the conserved F or W. D genes are given only for firm matches. Clone size, where shown, is once, few, many, or a class for clones that have expanded.

V	D	J	size	CDR3	DNA
TRBV5-1	TRBD1	TRBJ1-4	NA	CASSPWTGNEKLFF	TGCGCCAGCAGCCCCTGGACAGGAAATGAAAAACTGTTTTTT
TRBV19	TRBD2	TRBJ2-1	NA	CASSITLARPSYNEQFF	TGTGCCAGTAGTATCACACTAGCGCGACCCTCCTACAATGAGCAGTTCTTC
TRBV6-5	TRBD2	TRBJ2-2	NA	CASNAGGSTGELFF	TGTGCCAGCAACGCGGGAGGGAGCACCGGGGAGCTGTTTTTT
TRBV2	TRBD1	TRBJ1-2	NA	CASAATGGHNNYGYTF	TGTGCCAGCGCGGCTACAGGGGGCCACAATAACTATGGCTACACCTTC
TRBV5-1	TRBD2	TRBJ2-2	few	CASSLVVRTSGSTGELFF	TGCGCCAGCAGCTTGGTCGTCCGGACTAGCGGATCGACCGGGGAGCTGTTTTTT
TRBV4-1	NA	TRBJ1-2	NA	CASSQGPAGGYGYTF	TGCGCCAGCAGCCAAGGCCCCGCGGGAGGCTATGGCTACACCTTC
TRBV28	TRBD2	TRBJ2-7	NA	CASSPASSGRIYEQYF	TGTGCCAGCAGTCCCGCTTCTAGCGGGAGGATCTACGAGCAGTACTTC
TRBV5-6	NA	TRBJ1-4	NA	CASSFSRGEKLFF	TGTGCCAGCAGCTTTTCCCGGGGTGAAAAACTGTTTTTT
TRBV7-9	TRBD2	TRBJ2-7	NA	CASSGYKLAGERSEQYF	TGTGCCAGCAGCGGATACAAACTAGCGGGAGAGCGCTCCGAGCAGTACTTC
TRBV10-3	TRBD2	TRBJ2-7	NA	CAISEVAGGPVGEQYF	TGTGCCATCAGTGAGGTAGCGGGAGGGCCTGTCGGGGAGCAGTACTTC
TRBV28	TRBD1	TRBJ2-7	NA	CATTPRQGAEQYF	TGTGCCACCACCCCTAGACAGGGGGCCGAGCAGTACTTC
TRBV19	NA	TRBJ2-1	NA	CASTGRPGDEQFF	TGTGCCAGTACAGGCAGACCAGGCGATGAGCAGTTCTTC
TRBV5-1	TRBD1	TRBJ1-4	NA	CASSLWTGSNEKLFF	TGCGCCAGCAGCTTATGGACAGGGAGCAATGAAAAACTGTTTTTT
TRBV30	NA	TRBJ1-6	NA	CAARQRQIYNSPLHF	TGTGCCGCCCGCCAGAGACAGATCTATAATTCACCCCTCCACTTT
TRBV19	TRBD1	TRBJ2-5	NA	CASSKQGIETQYF	TGTGCCAGTAGTAAACAGGGGATAGAGACCCAGTACTTC
TRBV27	NA	TRBJ1-5	NA	CASSSRQVSGQPQHF	TGTGCCAGCAGTTCCCGACAGGTCTCTGGTCAGCCCCAGCATTTT
TRBV4-1	TRBD1	TRBJ2-3	NA	CASSQVDRVGDTQYF	TGCGCCAGCAGCCAAGTAGACAGGGTGGGAGATACGCAGTATTTT
TRBV19	TRBD1	TRBJ2-6	NA	CASSDRVSGANVLTF	TGTGCCAGTAGTGACAGGGTTTCTGGGGCCAACGTCCTGACTTTC
TRBV7-6	TRBD1	TRBJ1-2	NA	CASSPGGRLSNYGYTF	TGTGCCAGCAGCCCAGGGGGACGTCTCTCTAACTATGGCTACACCTTC
TRBV29-1	NA	TRBJ1-4	NA	CSVVLSQATNEKLFF	TGCAGCGTTGTGCTGTCCCAGGCAACTAATGAAAAACTGTTTTTT
TRBV27	TRBD1	TRBJ1-4	NA	CASSSQTGIQDEKLFF	TGTGCCAGCAGTTCCCAGACAGGGATCCAGGATGAAAAACTGTTTTTT
TRBV13	TRBD1	TRBJ2-1	NA	CASSVPGQGYRFF	TGTGCCAGCAGCGTACCGGGACAGGGATATCGGTTCTTC
TRBV7-8	TRBD2	TRBJ2-7	NA	CASSLIREGLEQYF	TGTGCCAGCAGCTTGATCCGGGAGGGCCTCGAGCAGTACTTC
TRBV5-4	TRBD1	TRBJ1-2	NA	CASSRRQGPVGGYTF	TGTGCCAGCAGCCGTAGACAGGGGCCGGTGGGTGGCTACACCTTC
TRBV7-8	TRBD2	TRBJ2-4	once	CASTTPWGLAENIQYF	TGTGCCAGCACCACCCCTTGGGGACTAGCGGAAAACATTCAGTACTTC
TRBV19	NA	TRBJ1-4	once	CASSLQGEKLFF	TGTGCCAGTAGCCTTCAGGGGGAAAAACTGTTTTTT
TRBV29-1	NA	TRBJ2-7	NA	CSVETDTPYEQYF	TGCAGCGTTGAAACGGACACCCCCTACGAGCAGTACTTC
TRBV2	TRBD1	TRBJ2-7	NA	CASSDEGAARYEQYF	TGTGCCAGCAGTGACGAGGGGGCAGCTCGCTACGAGCAGTACTTC
TRBV28	NA	TRBJ1-5	NA	CASRPGGPSNQPQHF	TGTGCCAGCAGGCCTGGAGGCCCTAGCAATCAGCCCCAGCATTTT
TRBV6-5	TRBD1	TRBJ1-6	NA	CASKNRGENSPLHF	TGTGCCAGCAAGAACAGGGGGGAGAATTCACCCCTCCACTTT
TRBV6-1	TRBD1	TRBJ2-7	NA	CASSERGQGYEQYF	TGTGCCAGCAGTGAACGTGGACAGGGCTACGAGCAGTACTTC
TRBV19	NA	TRBJ1-2	once	CASSIDHTAGPSYTF	TGTGCCAGTAGTATAGATCATACGGCAGGCCCCAGCTACACCTTC
TRBV2	NA	TRBJ2-7	NA	CASSEQQGWSEQYF	TGTGCCAGCAGTGAGCAACAGGGCTGGAGCGAGCAGTACTTC
TRBV6-5	NA	TRBJ1-2	once	CASSRGVHPNYGYTF	TGTGCCAGCAGTAGGGGCGTCCATCCTAACTATGGCTACACCTTC
TRBV28	TRBD1	TRBJ1-2	NA	CASRDLGTGGYGYTF	TGTGCCAGCAGAGACCTCGGGACAGGGGGCTATGGCTACACCTTC
TRBV19	TRBD1	TRBJ1-5	NA	CASTWTGGVNQPQHF	TGTGCCAGTACATGGACAGGGGGGGTCAATCAGCCCCAGCATTTT
TRBV2	NA	TRBJ2-7	NA	CASSVDSFWAEQYF	TGTGCCAGCAGTGTGGACAGTTTCTGGGCCGAGCAGTACTTC
TRBV18	NA	TRBJ2-7	once	CASSPGLQAYEQYF	TGTGCCAGCTCACCGGGACTCCAAGCCTACGAGCAGTACTTC
TRBV28	TRBD2	TRBJ2-7	NA	CACGLAGGLYEQYF	TGTGCCTGCGGGTTAGCGGGAGGCCTCTACGAGCAGTACTTC
TRBV2	TRBD1	TRBJ2-7	NA	CASKSPGQGVHYEQYF	TGTGCCAGCAAGAGTCCGGGACAGGGAGTTCACTACGAGCAGTACTTC
TRBV7-6	NA	TRBJ1-2	once	CASSLAGQRDGYTF	TGTGCCAGCAGCTTAGCAGGACAGAGAGATGGCTACACCTTC
TRBV4-1	TRBD2	TRBJ2-1	NA	CASSQESSGTNNEQFF	TGCGCCAGCAGCCAAGAATCTAGCGGGACGAACAATGAGCAGTTCTTC
TRBV10-3	TRBD2	TRBJ2-5	NA	CAISEPGLGRGETQYF	TGTGCCATCAGTGAGCCAGGACTAGGCCGGGGAGAGACCCAGTACTTC
TRBV28	NA	TRBJ1-2	NA	CASSPSNYGYTF	TGTGCCAGCAGTCCCTCGAACTATGGCTACACCTTC
TRBV11-2	NA	TRBJ2-4	NA	CASSSLAGTMGIQYF	TGTGCCAGCAGCTCACTAGCCGGAACTATGGGCATTCAGTACTTC
TRBV7-9	NA	TRBJ2-1	NA	CASSPPQPIYNEQFF	TGTGCCAGCAGCCCACCCCAACCTATTTACAATGAGCAGTTCTTC
TRBV25-1	TRBD2	TRBJ2-7	NA	CASSELAGGPYEQYF	TGTGCCAGCAGTGAACTAGCGGGAGGGCCCTACGAGCAGTACTTC
TRBV2	NA	TRBJ2-2	NA	CASRILESTGELFF	TGTGCTTCTAGGATTCTTGAAAGTACCGGGGAGCTGTTTTTT
TRBV30	TRBD1	TRBJ2-7	NA	CAWSQRAGGYEQYF	TGTGCCTGGAGCCAGAGGGCAGGGGGCTACGAGCAGTACTTC
TRBV18	TRBD1	TRBJ1-5	NA	CASSQTGVNQPQHF	TGTGCCAGCTCACAAACAGGGGTCAATCAGCCCCAGCATTTT
TRBV28	TRBD1	TRBJ1-2	NA	CASSFHRGRGYGYTF	TGTGCCAGCAGTTTCCACAGGGGGCGGGGGTATGGCTACACCTTC
TRBV6-5	NA	TRBJ2-2	NA	CASSLTAENTGELFF	TGTGCCAGCAGTCTTACAGCGGAGAACACCGGGGAGCTGTTTTTT
TRBV10-3	TRBD1	TRBJ2-2	NA	CAISEGQGYTGELFF	TGTGCCATCAGTGAGGGACAGGGCTACACCGGGGAGCTGTTTTTT
TRBV19	NA	TRBJ1-5	NA	CASSGGGPQHF	TGTGCCAGTAGTGGGGGGGGGCCCCAGCATTTT
TRBV11-2	TRBD2	TRBJ2-7	NA	CASRLSGRAVYEQYF	TGTGCCAGCAGACTTAGCGGGAGGGCCGTTTACGAGCAGTACTTC
TRBV27	NA	TRBJ1-5	few	CASSLTGNQPQHF	TGTGCCAGCAGTTTGACAGGAAATCAGCCCCAGCATTTT
TRBV6-5	NA	TRBJ2-7	NA	CASSRELSYEQYF	TGTGCCAGCAGTCGGGAGTTAAGCTACGAGCAGTACTTC
TRBV18	NA	TRBJ2-2	few	CASPAASNTGELFF	TGTGCCAGCCCCGCTGCGTCGAACACCGGGGAGCTGTTTTTT
TRBV5-4	TRBD2	TRBJ2-7	once	CASSTRTSGPTYEQYF	TGTGCCAGCAGCACCCGGACTAGCGGGCCTACCTACGAGCAGTACTTC